The 6 T cell receptor beta chains listed next were all sequenced from one sample in a study of T cells in Graves' hyperthyroidism and ophthalmopathy. There were TCR beta CDR3 regions amplified from RNA transcripts. HTBI primers were employed in a first-round RT-PCR of the TCR CDR3. Each CDR3 protein is one row after TCRdb ran MiXCR on the multiplex PCR reads. The sample contains 300,000 to 350,000 distinct CDR3 sequences, more than 11% of which appear only once. Sequencing used blood. These receptors originate from a woman between 25 and 40 years old with Graves' hyperthyroidism.

The chain employs TRBV4-1 and TRBJ1-1, with D hard to call. CDR1 is MGHRA, CDR2 YSYEKL, per germline. Trimming stripped 2 bases from V and 10 bases from J, with 14 bases between. The CDR3 runs to 13 residues. The CDR3 DNA reads TGCGCCAGCAGCCAACCTACAACGGGCAGAGCTTTCTTT. The encoded protein is CASSQPTTGRAFF.

The chain uses TRBV11-2 and TRBJ2-2, with TRBD2 as a possible D gene (6 bases). Trimming removed 5 bases at V and 6 bases at J, with 16 bases between. The CDR3 length is 15 residues. From germline, CDR1 is SGHAT and CDR2 FQNNGV. CDR3 amino acids: CASSHPGGKPGELFF. CDR3 nucleotides: TGTGCCAGCAGCCACCCTGGCGGGAAGCCCGGGGAGCTGTTTTTT.

This clonotype was found once. The junction departs from the called germline gene at one end, perhaps through a read error. The chain combines TRBV7-8 with TRBJ2-6; D gene unclear. The V gene's germline CDR1 is SGHVS and CDR2 FQNEAQ. The CDR3 has 21 amino acids. The CDR3 loop is CTSSLDKYPRVSAAGANVLTF. CDR3 in DNA: TGTACCAGCAGCTTAGATAAGTACCCTCGAGTTTCAGCAGCTGGGGCCAACGTCCTGACTTTC.

There are many counts of this clonotype. This chain links TRBV12-3 or TRBV12-4 with TRBJ2-1; D may correspond to TRBD1 or TRBD2 (5 bases each). This CDR3 is built from 12 residues. Trimming shortened V by 3 bases and J by 9 bases, and 9 bases separated the two germline ends. The CDR3 reads CASSFLGTEQFF. CDR3 bases: TGTGCCAGCAGTTTTTTGGGGACTGAGCAGTTCTTC.

The chain uses TRBV20-1 and TRBJ2-1; D perhaps matches TRBD2 (5 bases). The CDR3 sequence is 16 residues long. CDR1 DFQATT and CDR2 SNEGSKA come from the germline V gene (reference sequence). V was cut by 3 bases and J by 3 bases, with 18 bases left in between. CDR3 coding DNA: TGCAGTGCTAGTAGGCGGACTCTAAGATACTACAATGAGCAGTTCTTC. It codes for CSASRRTLRYYNEQFF.

The chain has TRBV18 and TRBJ2-2; D not certain. The germline CDR1 and CDR2 sequences are KGHSH and LQKENI. The CDR3 totals 13 residues. V was clipped by 5 bases and J by 7 bases, with 11 bases between them. CDR3 nucleotides: TGTGCCAGCTCATCCATGGACGGCGGGGAGCTGTTTTTT. Its protein product is CASSSMDGGELFF.